The present T cell receptor (beta chain) was sequenced within a study of blood T cell repertoires in COVID-19. Study information: There were acute and convalescent COVID-19 samples, and they came from the United States, Italy and Spain. From T cells, B-cell-depleted T cells, or PBMCs came the material, which was cDNA or gDNA.

CDR1 and CDR2 (germline): SGHAT, FQNNGV. V lost 1 base to trimming and J lost 3 bases, with 9 bases between them. The CDR3 consists of 15 residues. Per the study methods: Estimation of nucleated cell counts relied on the amplification of reference gene primers. The table came from immunoSEQ multiplex PCR; TCRdb's copy has only in-frame clones and leaves some out. V, J and clone size are those of that table, while D and trimming were read from the DNA. The table shows around 40,000 clones, with 79% occurring only once. This receptor was obtained from a woman older than 75 with acute or convalescent COVID-19. V usage is TRBV11-2 and J usage is TRBJ2-2; possible D gene TRBD1, 6 bases. Sequences were obtained from peripheral blood. As DNA, the CDR3 is TGTGCCAGCAGCTTAGCCAGGGGAGACACCGGGGAGCTGTTTTTT. Its translation: CASSLARGDTGELFF. The full variable domain, with the rest looked up from reference TRBV11-2 and TRBJ2-2, is EAGVAQSPRYKIIEKRQSVAFWCNPISGHATLYWYQQILGQGPKLLIQFQNNGVVDDSQLPKDRFSAERLKGVDSTLKIQPAKLEDSAVYLCASSLARGDTGELFFGEGSRLTVL.